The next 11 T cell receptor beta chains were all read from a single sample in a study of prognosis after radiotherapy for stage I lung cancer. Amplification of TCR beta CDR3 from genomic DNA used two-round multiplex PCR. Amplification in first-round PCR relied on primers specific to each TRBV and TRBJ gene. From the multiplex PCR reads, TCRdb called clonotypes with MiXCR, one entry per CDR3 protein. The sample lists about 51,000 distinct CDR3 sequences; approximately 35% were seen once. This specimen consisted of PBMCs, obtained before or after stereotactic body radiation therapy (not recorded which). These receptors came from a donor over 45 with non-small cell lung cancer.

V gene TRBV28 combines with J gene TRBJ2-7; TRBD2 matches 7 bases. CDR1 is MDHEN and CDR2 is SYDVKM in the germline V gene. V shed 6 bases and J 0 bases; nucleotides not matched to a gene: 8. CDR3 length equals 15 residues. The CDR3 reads CASSPASGNSYEQYF. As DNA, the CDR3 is TGTGCCAGCAGCCCGGCTAGCGGCAACTCCTACGAGCAGTACTTC.

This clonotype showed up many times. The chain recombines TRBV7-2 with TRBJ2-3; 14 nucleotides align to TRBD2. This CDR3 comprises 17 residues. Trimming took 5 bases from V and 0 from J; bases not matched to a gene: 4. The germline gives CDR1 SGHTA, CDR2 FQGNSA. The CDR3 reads CASSRGLAGGSTDTQYF. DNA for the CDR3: TGTGCCAGCAGCCGCGGACTAGCGGGAGGCAGCACAGATACGCAGTATTTT.

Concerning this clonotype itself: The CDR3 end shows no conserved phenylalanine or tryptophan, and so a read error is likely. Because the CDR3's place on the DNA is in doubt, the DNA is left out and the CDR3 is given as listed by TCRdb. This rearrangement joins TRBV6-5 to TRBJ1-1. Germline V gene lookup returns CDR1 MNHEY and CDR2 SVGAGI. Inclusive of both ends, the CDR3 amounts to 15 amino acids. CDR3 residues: CASSYNELRNTESFS.

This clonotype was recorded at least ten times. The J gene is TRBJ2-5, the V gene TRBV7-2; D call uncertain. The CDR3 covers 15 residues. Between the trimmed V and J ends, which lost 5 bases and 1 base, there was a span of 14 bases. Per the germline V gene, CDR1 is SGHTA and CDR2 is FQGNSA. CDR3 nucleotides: TGTGCCAGCAGCAGGGCTTCACAAAGCCAAGAGACCCAGTACTTC. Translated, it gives CASSRASQSQETQYF.

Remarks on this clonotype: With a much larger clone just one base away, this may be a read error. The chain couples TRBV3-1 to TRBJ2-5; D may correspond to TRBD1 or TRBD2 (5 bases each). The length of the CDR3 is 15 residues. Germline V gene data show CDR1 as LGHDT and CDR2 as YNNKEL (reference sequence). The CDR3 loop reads CASGQEGRAQETQYF. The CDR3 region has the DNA TGTGCCAGCGGCCAAGAGGGACGGGCCCAAGAGACCCAGTACTTC.

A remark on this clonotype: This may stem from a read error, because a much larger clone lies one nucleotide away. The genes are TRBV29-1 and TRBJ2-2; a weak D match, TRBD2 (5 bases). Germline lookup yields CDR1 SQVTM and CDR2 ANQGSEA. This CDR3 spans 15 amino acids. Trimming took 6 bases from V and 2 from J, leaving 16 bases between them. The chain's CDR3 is CSVLLRGTNTGELFF. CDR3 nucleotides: TGCAGCGTCCTCCTACGGGGAACAAACACCGGGGAGCTGTTTTTT.

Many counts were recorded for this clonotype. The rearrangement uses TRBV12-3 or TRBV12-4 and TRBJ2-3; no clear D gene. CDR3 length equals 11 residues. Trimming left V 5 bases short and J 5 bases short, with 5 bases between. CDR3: CASSTGDTQYF. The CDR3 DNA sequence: TGTGCCAGCAGTACGGGAGATACGCAGTATTTT.

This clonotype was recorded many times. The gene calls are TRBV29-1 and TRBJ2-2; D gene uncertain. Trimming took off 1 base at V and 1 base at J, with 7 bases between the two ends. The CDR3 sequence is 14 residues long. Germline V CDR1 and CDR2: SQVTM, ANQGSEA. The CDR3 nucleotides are TGCAGCGTTGAAGGGTCGGGGAACACCGGGGAGCTGTTTTTT. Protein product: CSVEGSGNTGELFF.

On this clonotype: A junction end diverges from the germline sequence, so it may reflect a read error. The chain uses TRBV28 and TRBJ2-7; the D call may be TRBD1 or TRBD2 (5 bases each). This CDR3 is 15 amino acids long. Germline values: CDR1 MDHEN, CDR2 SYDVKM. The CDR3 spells CASSTHRGVFDEKYF. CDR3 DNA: TGTGCCAGCAGTACCCATCGGGGCGTGTTCGACGAGAAGTACTTC.

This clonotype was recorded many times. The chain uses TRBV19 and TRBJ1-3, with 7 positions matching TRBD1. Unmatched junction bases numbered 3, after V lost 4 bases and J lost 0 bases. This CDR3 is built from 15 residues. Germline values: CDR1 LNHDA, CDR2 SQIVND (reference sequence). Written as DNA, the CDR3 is TGTGCCAGTAGTACGACAGGGAGCTCTGGAAACACCATATATTTT. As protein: CASSTTGSSGNTIYF.

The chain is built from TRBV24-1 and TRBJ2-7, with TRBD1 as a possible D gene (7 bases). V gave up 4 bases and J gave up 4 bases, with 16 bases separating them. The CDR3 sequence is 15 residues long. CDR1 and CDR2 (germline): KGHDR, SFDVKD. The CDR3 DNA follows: TGTGCCACCAGTGACGCGGGACAGTCCGCATACGAGCAGTACTTC. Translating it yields CATSDAGQSAYEQYF.